A single sample gave rise to the 24 T cell receptor beta chains below, sequenced in a study of blood T cell repertoires in COVID-19. TCRdb's table, derived via immunoSEQ multiplex PCR, lists solely in-frame clones and lacks some. The data contain over 70,000 clones, roughly 78% of them singletons. Sequences were obtained from peripheral blood. The receptors originated from a man in his sixties with acute or convalescent COVID-19.

The rearrangement joins TRBV28 to TRBJ1-5; D possibly corresponds to TRBD1 (6 bases). CDR1 and CDR2 (germline): MDHEN, SYDVKM. Trimming shortened V by 6 bases and J by 3 bases, and 21 bases separated the two germline ends. The CDR3 is 17 residues long. The CDR3 nucleotides read TGTGCCAGCAGCATAGGGGGTGGTGGGAAAGTCAATCAGCCCCAGCATTTT. Translating it yields CASSIGGGGKVNQPQHF.

V and J are TRBV7-2 and TRBJ2-2; D not certain. This CDR3 is built from 15 residues. V shed 5 bases and J shed 0 bases, with 10 bases lying between them. Germline V gives CDR1 SGHTA, CDR2 FQGNSA. CDR3 in amino acids: CASSLLTTNTGELFF. The CDR3 DNA sequence: TGTGCCAGCAGCCTTCTAACCACGAACACCGGGGAGCTGTTTTTT.

This chain uses TRBV19 with TRBJ2-1; TRBD2 agrees at 14 bases. V dropped 7 bases and J dropped 7; count of bases not matched to a gene: 6. The germline gives CDR1 LNHDA, CDR2 SQIVND (reference sequence). The CDR3 is made up of 15 amino acids. The CDR3, as DNA: TGTGCCAGTATGACTAGCGGGAGGGCATTGAATGAGCAGTTCTTC. Translation: CASMTSGRALNEQFF.

The chain uses TRBV4-1 and TRBJ2-1; 10 nucleotides agree with TRBD2. V trimming: 0 bases; J trimming: 4 bases; junction bases outside the gene matches: 3. CDR1 is MGHRA and CDR2 is YSYEKL in the germline V gene. The CDR3 length is 16 residues. CDR3 region: CASSQEGLAKYNEQFF. The DNA for the CDR3 is TGCGCCAGCAGCCAAGAGGGACTAGCGAAGTACAATGAGCAGTTCTTC.

The chain combines TRBV18 with TRBJ1-1; 10 bases map to TRBD1. The CDR3 totals 14 residues. Germline V gene sequence: CDR1 KGHSH, CDR2 LQKENI. The trim removed 4 bases at V and 3 bases at J, leaving 2 bases unmatched. The CDR3 loop is CASSQDRGDTEAFF. The DNA of the CDR3 is TGTGCCAGCTCACAGGACAGGGGGGACACTGAAGCTTTCTTT.

The rearrangement joins TRBV9 to TRBJ2-7; perhaps TRBD1 as D (6 bases). The CDR3 sequence is 14 residues long. The germline V and J ends were trimmed by 0 bases and 6 bases, with 13 bases remaining between them. The germline V gene has CDR1 SGDLS and CDR2 YYNGEE. CDR3 DNA: TGTGCCAGCAGCGTAGCTCTAGTAGGGGGCGAGCAGTACTTC. Amino acid sequence: CASSVALVGGEQYF.

The chain has TRBV2 and TRBJ2-3, with 8 bases that match TRBD2. Per germline, CDR1 SNHLY and CDR2 FYNNEI. CDR3 length: 14 residues. The junction had 8 bases not matched to a gene; V was cut back by 8 bases and J by 4 bases. The CDR3 DNA is TGTGCCAGCCCCGGACTAGCAGGTTCAGATACGCAGTATTTT. Its translation: CASPGLAGSDTQYF. Full variable domain (missing parts from reference TRBV2 and TRBJ2-3): EPEVTQTPSHQVTQMGQEVILRCVPISNHLYFYWYRQILGQKVEFLVSFYNNEISEKSEIFDDQFSVERPDGSNFTLKIRSTKLEDSAMYFCASPGLAGSDTQYFGPGTRLTVL.

The chain has TRBV19 and TRBJ2-7, with 7 bases identical to TRBD1. V lost 4 bases to trimming and J lost 0 bases; unmatched junction nucleotides: 3. This CDR3 has 14 residues. Germline CDR1 reads LNHDA; CDR2 reads SQIVND (reference sequence). CDR3 region: CASSRQGSSYEQYF. CDR3 DNA sequence: TGTGCCAGTAGTAGACAGGGCAGCTCCTACGAGCAGTACTTC.

This chain uses TRBV29-1 with TRBJ1-2; 7 bases agree with TRBD1. This CDR3 spans 11 amino acids. V lost 6 bases, J lost 6 bases, and 4 bases stayed unmatched. Looked up from germline, CDR1 is SQVTM and CDR2 is ANQGSEA. The CDR3 loop reads CSVGTGDGYTF. CDR3 in DNA: TGCAGCGTGGGAACAGGGGATGGCTACACCTTC.

The V call is TRBV7-2, the J call TRBJ1-5; 7 positions match TRBD1. The V gene's germline CDR1 is SGHTA and CDR2 FQGNSA. This CDR3 contains 14 residues. V shed 5 bases and J 3 bases; nucleotides not matched to a gene: 4. The CDR3 DNA follows: TGTGCCAGCAGCCCGACAGGGATCAATCAGCCCCAGCATTTT. It translates to CASSPTGINQPQHF.

This rearrangement joins TRBV4-3 to TRBJ1-1; D remains unclear. The CDR3 is made up of 12 amino acids. The germline V gene encodes CDR1 LGHNA and CDR2 YSLEER. Trimming shortened V by 1 base and J by 7 bases, and 7 bases separated the two germline ends. The CDR3 here is CASSQVGGEAFF. For the CDR3, the DNA is TGCGCCAGCAGCCAAGTAGGAGGTGAAGCTTTCTTT.

V gene TRBV5-1 combines with J gene TRBJ1-2; 7 bases are shared with TRBD1. After removal of 4 bases from V and 5 bases from J, the junction contained 8 bases not matched to a gene. The CDR3 loop spans 14 amino acids. CDR1 SGHRS and CDR2 YFSETQ come from the germline V gene. The CDR3 nucleotides read TGCGCCAGCAGCGCCCGGACAGGCCAATATGGCTACACCTTC. Its translation is CASSARTGQYGYTF.

V usage is TRBV7-2 and J usage is TRBJ2-1, with 7 bases fitting TRBD2. Germline CDR1 and CDR2: SGHTA and FQGNSA. This CDR3 contains 16 residues. V lost 1 base, J lost 8 bases, and 11 bases stayed unmatched. The CDR3 nucleotides are TGTGCCAGCAGCTTAGATCGAGGACTAGTTTCCGATGAGCAGTTCTTC. Protein: CASSLDRGLVSDEQFF. Based on the CDR3 plus reference TRBV7-2 and TRBJ2-1, the full variable domain is GAGVSQSPSNKVTEKGKDVELRCDPISGHTALYWYRQSLGQGLEFLIYFQGNSAPDKSGLPSDRFSAERTGGSVSTLTIQRTQQEDSAVYLCASSLDRGLVSDEQFFGPGTRLTVL.

The chain carries TRBV5-1 and TRBJ2-3, with TRBD2 matching over 9 bases. Trimming at V came to 4 bases and at J to 2 bases, leaving 5 bases not matched to a gene. The CDR3 loop spans 15 amino acids. From germline, CDR1 is SGHRS and CDR2 YFSETQ. CDR3 bases: TGCGCCAGCAGCCCCGGGACTAGCTACACAGATACGCAGTATTTT. Protein: CASSPGTSYTDTQYF.

The V call is TRBV2, the J call TRBJ1-2; TRBD1 agrees at 8 bases. CDR3 length: 14 residues. Trimming at V came to 4 bases and at J to 3 bases, leaving 4 bases not matched to a gene. From germline, CDR1 is SNHLY and CDR2 FYNNEI. The DNA of the CDR3 is TGTGCCAGCAGTGGACAGGGGAGTGACTATGGCTACACCTTC. Translating gives CASSGQGSDYGYTF.

The chain uses TRBV5-6 and TRBJ2-7; 7 nucleotides match TRBD1. The junction had 10 bases not matched to a gene; V was cut back by 4 bases and J by 6 bases. CDR1 is SGHDT, CDR2 YYEEEE, per germline. This CDR3 comprises 14 residues. DNA for the CDR3: TGTGCCAGCAGCGGGGGCACAGGGGTGGGCGAGCAGTACTTC. This gives the protein CASSGGTGVGEQYF.

The rearrangement uses TRBV7-3 and TRBJ1-2; D gene unclear. V shed 4 bases and J shed 5 bases, with 11 bases lying between them. CDR1 is SGHTA, CDR2 FQGTGA, per germline. CDR3 size: 13 residues. CDR3 in amino acids: CASSYTSGYGYTF. For the CDR3, the DNA is TGTGCCAGCAGCTATACTTCGGGATATGGCTACACCTTC.

This chain uses TRBV7-8 with TRBJ2-7; tentatively, D is TRBD2 (5 bases). V shed 7 bases and J shed 3 bases, with 16 bases lying between them. Germline loops: CDR1 SGHVS, CDR2 FQNEAQ. The CDR3 is 14 amino acids. The CDR3 sequence is CASKAGLNLYEQYF. The CDR3 region has the DNA TGTGCCAGCAAGGCGGGCTTAAACCTCTACGAGCAGTACTTC. Together with reference TRBV7-8 and TRBJ2-7, the CDR3 gives the full variable domain: GAGVSQSPRYKVAKRGQDVALRCDPISGHVSLFWYQQALGQGPEFLTYFQNEAQLDKSGLPSDRFFAERPEGSVSTLKIQRTQQEDSAVYLCASKAGLNLYEQYFGPGTRLTVT.

The chain carries TRBV7-8 and TRBJ2-2, with D unclear. The CDR3 is 15 residues long. Per germline, CDR1 SGHVS and CDR2 FQNEAQ. The V and J ends lost 1 base and 5 bases respectively, with 11 bases between them. CDR3 sequence (DNA): TGTGCCAGCAGCTTAGGGGCAGAAGAAACCGGGGAGCTGTTTTTT. Translating it yields CASSLGAEETGELFF.

The chain links TRBV18 to TRBJ1-3; the D gene is possibly TRBD1 (5 bases). Trimming pared 4 bases from V and 1 base from J, leaving 14 bases between. Germline CDR1 reads KGHSH; CDR2 reads LQKENI. The CDR3 runs 16 residues. The CDR3 region is CASSQSTTGSGNTIYF. For the CDR3, the DNA is TGTGCCAGCTCACAGTCAACTACAGGTTCTGGAAACACCATATATTTT.

J is TRBJ2-7 and V is TRBV6-5; a weak D match, TRBD1 (6 bases). V was shortened by 11 bases and J by 6 bases, with 20 bases between the two germline ends. The CDR3 is 13 amino acids. The germline V gene encodes CDR1 MNHEY and CDR2 SVGAGI. The CDR3 region is CAARTAPIGEQYF. CDR3 nucleotide sequence: TGTGCCGCGCGGACAGCCCCAATCGGCGAGCAGTACTTC.

The chain couples TRBV7-2 to TRBJ2-1; 8 nucleotides match TRBD2. The CDR3 sequence is 15 residues long. CDR1 and CDR2 from the germline V gene are SGHTA and FQGNSA. Trimming cost V 5 bases and J 6 bases; bases outside gene matches: 9. In nucleotides, the CDR3 is TGTGCCAGCAGCCCCGGGAGGGGGGCATTCAATGAGCAGTTCTTC. Translating gives CASSPGRGAFNEQFF.

This chain links TRBV9 with TRBJ1-4, with no clear D. V shed 1 base and J shed 7 bases, with 11 bases lying between them. CDR1 and CDR2 (germline): SGDLS, YYNGEE. This CDR3 has 14 residues. CDR3: CASSVTPGGEKLFF. The CDR3 nucleotides read TGTGCCAGCAGCGTAACCCCCGGCGGTGAAAAACTGTTTTTT.

This clone was observed a single time. The chain uses TRBV27 and TRBJ1-1; 8 bases fit TRBD1. The CDR3 has 14 amino acids. After removal of 4 bases from V and 1 base from J, the junction contained 2 bases not matched to a gene. Germline CDR1 reads MNHEY; CDR2 reads SMNVEV (reference sequence). CDR3 loop: CASSSTGANTEAFF. The CDR3 nucleotides read TGTGCCAGCAGTTCGACAGGGGCGAACACTGAAGCTTTCTTT.